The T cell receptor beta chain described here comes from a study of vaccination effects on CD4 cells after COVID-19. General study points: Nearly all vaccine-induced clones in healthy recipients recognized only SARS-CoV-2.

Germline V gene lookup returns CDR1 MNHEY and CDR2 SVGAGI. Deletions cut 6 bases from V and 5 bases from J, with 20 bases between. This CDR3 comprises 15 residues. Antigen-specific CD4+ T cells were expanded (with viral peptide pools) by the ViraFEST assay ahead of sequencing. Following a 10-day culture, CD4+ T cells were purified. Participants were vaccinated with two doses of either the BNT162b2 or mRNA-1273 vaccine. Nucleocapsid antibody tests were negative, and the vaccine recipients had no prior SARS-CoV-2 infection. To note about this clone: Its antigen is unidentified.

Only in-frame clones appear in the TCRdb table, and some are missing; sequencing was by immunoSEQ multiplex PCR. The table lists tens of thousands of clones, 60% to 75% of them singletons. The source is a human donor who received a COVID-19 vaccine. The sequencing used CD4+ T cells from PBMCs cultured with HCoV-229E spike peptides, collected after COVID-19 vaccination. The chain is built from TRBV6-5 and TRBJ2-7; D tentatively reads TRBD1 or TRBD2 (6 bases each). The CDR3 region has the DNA TGTGCCAGCAGGGAGGGGGGCTCCCGGCCGGACGAGCAGTACGTC. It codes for CASREGGSRPDEQYV.